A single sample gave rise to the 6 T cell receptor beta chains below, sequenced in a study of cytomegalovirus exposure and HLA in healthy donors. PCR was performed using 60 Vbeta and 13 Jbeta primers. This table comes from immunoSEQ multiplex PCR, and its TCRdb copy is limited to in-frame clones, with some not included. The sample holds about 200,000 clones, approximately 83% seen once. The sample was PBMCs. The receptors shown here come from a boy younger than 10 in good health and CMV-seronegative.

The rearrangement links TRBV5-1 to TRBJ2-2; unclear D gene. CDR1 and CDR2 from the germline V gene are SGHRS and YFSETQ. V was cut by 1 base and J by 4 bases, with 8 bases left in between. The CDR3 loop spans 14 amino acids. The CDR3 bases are TGCGCCAGCAGCTTGAGAGATTCCACCGGGGAGCTGTTTTTT. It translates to CASSLRDSTGELFF.

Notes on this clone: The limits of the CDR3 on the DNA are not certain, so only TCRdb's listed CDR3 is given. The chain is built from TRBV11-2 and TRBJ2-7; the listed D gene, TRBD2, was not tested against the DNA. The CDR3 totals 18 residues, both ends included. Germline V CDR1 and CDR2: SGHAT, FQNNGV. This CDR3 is CASSFRFGSGGVFHEQYF.

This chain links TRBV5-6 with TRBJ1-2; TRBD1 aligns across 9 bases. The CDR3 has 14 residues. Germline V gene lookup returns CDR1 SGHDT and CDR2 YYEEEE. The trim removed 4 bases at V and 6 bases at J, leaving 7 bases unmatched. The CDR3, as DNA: TGTGCCAGCAGCACCGGGACAGGGCTCAATGGCTACACCTTC. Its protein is CASSTGTGLNGYTF.

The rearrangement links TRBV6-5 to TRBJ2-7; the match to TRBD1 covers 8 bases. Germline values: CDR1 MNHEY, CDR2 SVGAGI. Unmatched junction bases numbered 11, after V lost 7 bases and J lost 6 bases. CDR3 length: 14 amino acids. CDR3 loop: CASTNARQGSEQYF. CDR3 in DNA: TGTGCCAGCACCAACGCACGACAGGGGTCCGAGCAGTACTTC.

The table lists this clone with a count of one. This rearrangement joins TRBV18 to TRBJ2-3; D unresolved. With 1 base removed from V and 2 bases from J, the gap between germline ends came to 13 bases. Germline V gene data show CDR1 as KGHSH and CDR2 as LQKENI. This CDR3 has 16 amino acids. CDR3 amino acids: CASSPRESYLTDTQYF. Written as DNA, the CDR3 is TGTGCCAGCTCACCACGAGAATCATACCTCACAGATACGCAGTATTTT. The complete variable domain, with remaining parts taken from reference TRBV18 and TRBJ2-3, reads NAGVMQNPRHLVRRRGQEARLRCSPMKGHSHVYWYRQLPEEGLKFMVYLQKENIIDESGMPKERFSAEFPKEGPSILRIQQVVRGDSAAYFCASSPRESYLTDTQYFGPGTRLTVL.

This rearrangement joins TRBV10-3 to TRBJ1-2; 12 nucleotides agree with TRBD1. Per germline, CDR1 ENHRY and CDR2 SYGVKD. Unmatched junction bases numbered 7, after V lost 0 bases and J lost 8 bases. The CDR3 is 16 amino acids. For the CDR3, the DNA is TGTGCCATCAGTGAGTCAAGGGGACAGGGGGCGCTGGGCTACACCTTC. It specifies CAISESRGQGALGYTF.